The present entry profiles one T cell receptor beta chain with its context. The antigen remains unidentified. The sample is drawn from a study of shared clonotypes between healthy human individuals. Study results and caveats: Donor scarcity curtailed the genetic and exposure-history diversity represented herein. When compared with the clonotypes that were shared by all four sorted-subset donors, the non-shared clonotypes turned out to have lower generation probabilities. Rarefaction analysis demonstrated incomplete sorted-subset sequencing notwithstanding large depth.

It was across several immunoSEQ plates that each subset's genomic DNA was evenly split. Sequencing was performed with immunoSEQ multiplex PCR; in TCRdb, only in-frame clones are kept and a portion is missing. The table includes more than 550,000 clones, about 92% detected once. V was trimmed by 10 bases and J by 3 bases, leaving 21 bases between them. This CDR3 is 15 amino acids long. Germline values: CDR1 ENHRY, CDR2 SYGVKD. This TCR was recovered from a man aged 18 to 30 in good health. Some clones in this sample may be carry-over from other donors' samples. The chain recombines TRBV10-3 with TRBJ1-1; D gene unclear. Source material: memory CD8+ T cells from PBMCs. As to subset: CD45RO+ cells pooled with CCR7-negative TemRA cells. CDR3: CATKTPMSTDTEAFF. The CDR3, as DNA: TGTGCCACCAAGACTCCGATGAGCACGGACACTGAAGCTTTCTTT.